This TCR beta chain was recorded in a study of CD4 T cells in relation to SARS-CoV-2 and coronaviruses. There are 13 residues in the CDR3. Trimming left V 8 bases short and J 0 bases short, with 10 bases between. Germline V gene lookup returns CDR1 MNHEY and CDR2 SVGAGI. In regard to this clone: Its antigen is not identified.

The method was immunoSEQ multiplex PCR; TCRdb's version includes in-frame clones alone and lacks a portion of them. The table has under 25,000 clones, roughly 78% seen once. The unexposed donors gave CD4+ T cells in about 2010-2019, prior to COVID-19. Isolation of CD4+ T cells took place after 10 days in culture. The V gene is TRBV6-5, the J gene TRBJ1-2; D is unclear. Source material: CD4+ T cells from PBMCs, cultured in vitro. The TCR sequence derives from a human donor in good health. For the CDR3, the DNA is TGTGCCAGCCTCCAAGACCCTAACTATGGCTACACCTTC. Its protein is CASLQDPNYGYTF.